This record looks at one T cell receptor (beta chain) sequence and its context. Its matching antigen is unknown. TCRdb's table, derived via immunoSEQ multiplex PCR, lists solely in-frame clones and lacks some. Of around 46,000 clones in the sample, 65% to 80% were seen once. Trimming shortened V by 2 bases and J by 16 bases, and 12 bases separated the two germline ends. The CDR3 loop spans 11 amino acids. The germline V gene encodes CDR1 SEHNR and CDR2 FQNEAQ (reference sequence). Following culture for roughly 10 days, CD4+ T cells were isolated. This sample is part of a study of vaccination effects on CD4 cells after COVID-19. On the study more broadly: A density of over 1.5 million PBMC per well was used; these cells were cultured with approximately 9.3 IU/ml IL-2 and roughly 10 ug/ml peptides.

General study results and limits: Early timepoints after infection were absent, and convalescent patients were few in the study.

This TCR derives from a human donor who received a COVID-19 vaccine. Specimen: CD4+ T cells from PBMCs cultured without peptide, collected before COVID-19 vaccination. The chain links TRBV7-9 to TRBJ2-1; D may match TRBD1 or TRBD2 (5 bases each). The CDR3 nucleotides read TGTGCCAGCAGCTTAAGGGGCGGGTTCTTCTTC. This codes for CASSLRGGFFF. The full variable domain, with the rest looked up from reference TRBV7-9 and TRBJ2-1, is DTGVSQNPRHKITKRGQNVTFRCDPISEHNRLYWYRQTLGQGPEFLTYFQNEAQLEKSRLLSDRFSAERPKGSFSTLEIQRTEQGDSAMYLCASSLRGGFFFGPGTRLTVL.